These T cell receptor beta chains were read from a single sample in a study of siplizumab effects on memory and regulatory T cells. Repertoires were generated with immunoSEQ multiplex PCR, while TCRdb's copy carries only in-frame clones and drops some. The repertoire consists of some 100,000 clones, with approximately 91% occurring once and the leading ten covering about 2.4%. The sequencing input was CD4+ T cells sorted from blood. These receptors were taken from a human donor in good health. Some clones in this sample may be carry-over from other donors' samples. Both conserved end residues are part of each CDR3. A D gene is named only where the DNA matches it firmly. Some rows mark clone size as missing; the rest say once, few, many or name a class of expanded clone.

J gene: TRBJ1-1
V gene: TRBV6-1
clone size: -
D gene: -
CDR3 protein: CASSEVGDTEAFF
CDR3 DNA: TGTGCCAGCAGTGAAGTTGGGGACACTGAAGCTTTCTTT

J gene: TRBJ2-5
V gene: TRBV15
clone size: -
D gene: TRBD2
CDR3 protein: CATSREAGRQETQYF
CDR3 DNA: TGTGCCACCAGCAGAGAAGCGGGGAGACAAGAGACCCAGTACTTC

J gene: TRBJ1-3
V gene: TRBV7-9
clone size: -
D gene: -
CDR3 protein: CASSSQAKRYTIYF
CDR3 DNA: TGTGCCAGCAGCTCACAGGCTAAGCGGTACACCATATATTTT

J gene: TRBJ2-3
V gene: TRBV18
clone size: -
D gene: -
CDR3 protein: CASSPPASTDTQYF
CDR3 DNA: TGTGCCAGCTCACCACCGGCGAGCACAGATACGCAGTATTTT

J gene: TRBJ2-1
V gene: TRBV7-3
clone size: -
D gene: -
CDR3 protein: CASSQSVINEQFF
CDR3 DNA: TGTGCCAGCAGCCAGTCCGTTATAAATGAGCAGTTCTTC

J gene: TRBJ2-3
V gene: TRBV15
clone size: -
D gene: -
CDR3 protein: CPDTDTQYF
CDR3 DNA: TGCCCAGACACAGATACGCAGTATTTT

J gene: TRBJ2-5
V gene: TRBV6-5
clone size: -
D gene: TRBD1
CDR3 protein: CASSYDRVQETQYF
CDR3 DNA: TGTGCCAGCAGTTATGACAGGGTGCAGGAGACCCAGTACTTC

J gene: TRBJ2-2
V gene: TRBV9
clone size: -
D gene: -
CDR3 protein: CASSVEGDPRRELFF
CDR3 DNA: TGTGCCAGCAGCGTAGAGGGGGACCCGAGGCGGGAGCTGTTTTTT

J gene: TRBJ2-7
V gene: TRBV28
clone size: -
D gene: TRBD2
CDR3 protein: CASRPGGIYEQYF
CDR3 DNA: TGTGCCAGCCGACCGGGGGGTATCTACGAGCAGTACTTC

J gene: TRBJ1-5
V gene: TRBV19
clone size: -
D gene: TRBD1
CDR3 protein: CATSTGAGNQPQHF
CDR3 DNA: TGTGCCACGAGTACAGGGGCGGGCAATCAGCCCCAGCATTTT

J gene: TRBJ2-6
V gene: TRBV5-1
clone size: -
D gene: TRBD1
CDR3 protein: CASSQTGTGRGGANVLTF
CDR3 DNA: TGCGCCAGCAGCCAGACCGGGACAGGGAGAGGTGGGGCCAACGTCCTGACTTTC

J gene: TRBJ1-4
V gene: TRBV27
clone size: -
D gene: -
CDR3 protein: CASSFQPNEKLFF
CDR3 DNA: TGTGCCAGCAGTTTCCAACCTAATGAAAAACTGTTTTTT

J gene: TRBJ1-5
V gene: TRBV6-6
clone size: -
D gene: -
CDR3 protein: CASSPRAEGNQPQHF
CDR3 DNA: TGTGCCAGCAGTCCCCGGGCTGAGGGCAATCAGCCCCAGCATTTT

J gene: TRBJ2-5
V gene: TRBV18
clone size: -
D gene: -
CDR3 protein: CASARDRRETQYF
CDR3 DNA: TGTGCCAGCGCACGGGACCGGAGGGAGACCCAGTACTTC

J gene: TRBJ1-1
V gene: TRBV28
clone size: few
D gene: -
CDR3 protein: CASSSIGGWQAAFF
CDR3 DNA: TGTGCCAGCAGTTCTATTGGGGGGTGGCAGGCGGCTTTCTTT

J gene: TRBJ2-2
V gene: TRBV6-5
clone size: few
D gene: TRBD2
CDR3 protein: CASSYPASGNTGELFF
CDR3 DNA: TGTGCCAGCAGTTACCCGGCTAGCGGAAACACCGGGGAGCTGTTTTTT

J gene: TRBJ2-1
V gene: TRBV2
clone size: -
D gene: TRBD2
CDR3 protein: CARTMTSGRRSYNEQFF
CDR3 DNA: TGTGCCAGAACCATGACTAGCGGGAGGAGGTCCTACAATGAGCAGTTCTTC

J gene: TRBJ2-1
V gene: TRBV7-3
clone size: few
D gene: -
CDR3 protein: CASSLRSYGDNEQFF
CDR3 DNA: TGTGCCAGCAGCTTAAGGTCTTACGGGGACAATGAGCAGTTCTTC

J gene: TRBJ1-1
V gene: TRBV6-5
clone size: -
D gene: TRBD1
CDR3 protein: CASSPNRQGSTEAFF
CDR3 DNA: TGTGCCAGCAGTCCCAATCGACAGGGGAGCACTGAAGCTTTCTTT

J gene: TRBJ1-1
V gene: TRBV4-2
clone size: -
D gene: -
CDR3 protein: CASSQESLPGPGWGAFF
CDR3 DNA: TGTGCCAGCAGCCAAGAATCCCTCCCAGGGCCGGGGTGGGGAGCTTTCTTT

J gene: TRBJ2-3
V gene: TRBV7-9
clone size: -
D gene: -
CDR3 protein: CASSLQSGLTDTQYF
CDR3 DNA: TGTGCCAGCAGCTTACAAAGCGGCCTCACAGATACGCAGTATTTT

J gene: TRBJ1-1
V gene: TRBV6-6
clone size: once
D gene: -
CDR3 protein: CASSYPERRTEAFF
CDR3 DNA: TGTGCCAGCAGTTACCCTGAGCGGAGGACTGAAGCTTTCTTT

J gene: TRBJ1-4
V gene: TRBV6-5
clone size: -
D gene: TRBD1
CDR3 protein: CASSWRQGAEKLFF
CDR3 DNA: TGTGCCAGCAGTTGGCGACAGGGGGCCGAAAAACTGTTTTTT

J gene: TRBJ1-2
V gene: TRBV29-1
clone size: -
D gene: -
CDR3 protein: CSVEENGGGGYTF
CDR3 DNA: TGCAGCGTTGAAGAGAACGGGGGCGGAGGCTACACCTTC

J gene: TRBJ2-7
V gene: TRBV4-1
clone size: -
D gene: TRBD2
CDR3 protein: CASSRLMGLAGDSSYEQYF
CDR3 DNA: TGCGCCAGCAGCCGTCTAATGGGACTAGCGGGAGATAGCTCCTACGAGCAGTACTTC

J gene: TRBJ1-2
V gene: TRBV2
clone size: -
D gene: -
CDR3 protein: CASSESMDYGYTF
CDR3 DNA: TGTGCCAGCAGCGAAAGTATGGACTATGGCTACACCTTC

J gene: TRBJ1-3
V gene: TRBV18
clone size: once
D gene: -
CDR3 protein: CASSPPIRQSSSGNTIYF
CDR3 DNA: TGTGCCAGCTCACCACCGATTCGACAGTCGAGCTCTGGAAACACCATATATTTT

J gene: TRBJ1-4
V gene: TRBV28
clone size: -
D gene: -
CDR3 protein: CASSPYQGGGEKLFF
CDR3 DNA: TGCGCCAGCAGTCCGTATCAGGGAGGAGGGGAAAAACTGTTTTTT

J gene: TRBJ2-5
V gene: TRBV7-9
clone size: -
D gene: -
CDR3 protein: CASSLGQTLETQYF
CDR3 DNA: TGTGCCAGCAGCTTAGGACAAACCTTAGAGACCCAGTACTTC

J gene: TRBJ2-2
V gene: TRBV28
clone size: -
D gene: -
CDR3 protein: CASSFVSNTGELFF
CDR3 DNA: TGTGCCAGCAGTTTTGTCAGTAACACCGGGGAGCTGTTTTTT

J gene: TRBJ1-2
V gene: TRBV30
clone size: -
D gene: -
CDR3 protein: CAWSSWTYGYTF
CDR3 DNA: TGTGCCTGGAGTTCTTGGACATATGGCTACACCTTC

J gene: TRBJ1-2
V gene: TRBV28
clone size: -
D gene: TRBD1
CDR3 protein: CASTIVGTGGAGYTF
CDR3 DNA: TGTGCCAGCACTATTGTGGGGACAGGGGGTGCTGGCTACACCTTC

J gene: TRBJ2-5
V gene: TRBV9
clone size: -
D gene: TRBD2
CDR3 protein: CASSLPGTSGRGTETQYF
CDR3 DNA: TGTGCCAGCAGCCTCCCAGGGACTAGCGGGAGGGGTACGGAGACCCAGTACTTC

J gene: TRBJ1-3
V gene: TRBV21-1
clone size: -
D gene: -
CDR3 protein: CASSKAPDRGRSKGNTIYF
CDR3 DNA: TGTGCCAGCAGCAAAGCCCCGGACAGGGGGCGAAGTAAAGGAAACACCATATATTTT

J gene: TRBJ1-3
V gene: TRBV10-3
clone size: -
D gene: TRBD1
CDR3 protein: CAIRGQQTPGNTIYF
CDR3 DNA: TGTGCCATCAGGGGACAGCAAACCCCTGGAAACACCATATATTTT

J gene: TRBJ2-2
V gene: TRBV27
clone size: -
D gene: -
CDR3 protein: CASSFQGVNTGELFF
CDR3 DNA: TGTGCCAGCAGTTTCCAAGGGGTTAACACCGGGGAGCTGTTTTTT

J gene: TRBJ2-5
V gene: TRBV7-9
clone size: -
D gene: -
CDR3 protein: CASSSNTEGWTQYF
CDR3 DNA: TGTGCCAGCAGTTCGAACACGGAAGGATGGACCCAGTACTTC

J gene: TRBJ1-4
V gene: TRBV2
clone size: -
D gene: -
CDR3 protein: CASSRVGEKLFF
CDR3 DNA: TGTGCCAGCTCCAGGGTGGGAGAAAAACTGTTTTTT

J gene: TRBJ1-2
V gene: TRBV27
clone size: -
D gene: TRBD1
CDR3 protein: CASSSHPGQGAGSYGYTF
CDR3 DNA: TGTGCCAGCAGTTCTCACCCAGGACAGGGGGCCGGAAGCTATGGCTACACCTTC

J gene: TRBJ2-3
V gene: TRBV14
clone size: -
D gene: TRBD1
CDR3 protein: CASSQLDRVGDTQYF
CDR3 DNA: TGTGCCAGCAGCCAGTTGGACAGGGTTGGAGATACGCAGTATTTT

J gene: TRBJ2-7
V gene: TRBV11-3
clone size: -
D gene: TRBD2
CDR3 protein: CASTPRWLAGGSYEQYF
CDR3 DNA: TGTGCCAGCACCCCCCGGTGGCTAGCGGGAGGTAGCTACGAGCAGTACTTC

J gene: TRBJ2-7
V gene: TRBV5-6
clone size: -
D gene: -
CDR3 protein: CASSFHRGQGSGNYEQYF
CDR3 DNA: TGTGCCAGCAGCTTTCATAGGGGGCAGGGTAGCGGAAACTACGAGCAGTACTTC

J gene: TRBJ2-3
V gene: TRBV4-1
clone size: -
D gene: -
CDR3 protein: CASSQNRDSGQTQYF
CDR3 DNA: TGCGCCAGCAGCCAAAACCGGGACTCAGGCCAGACGCAGTATTTT

J gene: TRBJ2-7
V gene: TRBV25-1
clone size: -
D gene: -
CDR3 protein: CASSEYRSGPSYEQYF
CDR3 DNA: TGTGCCAGCAGTGAATATCGGAGCGGGCCATCCTACGAGCAGTACTTC

J gene: TRBJ2-1
V gene: TRBV14
clone size: once
D gene: -
CDR3 protein: CASSQVKGGYEQFF
CDR3 DNA: TGTGCCAGCAGCCAGGTGAAGGGAGGATATGAGCAGTTCTTC

J gene: TRBJ2-7
V gene: TRBV5-4
clone size: -
D gene: -
CDR3 protein: CASSSGFGRPYEQYF
CDR3 DNA: TGTGCCAGCAGCTCGGGGTTCGGACGGCCCTACGAGCAGTACTTC

J gene: TRBJ1-2
V gene: TRBV7-9
clone size: -
D gene: -
CDR3 protein: CASSPRTGTYGYTF
CDR3 DNA: TGTGCCAGCAGCCCCCGAACAGGGACTTATGGCTACACCTTC

J gene: TRBJ2-2
V gene: TRBV5-1
clone size: -
D gene: TRBD2
CDR3 protein: CASSKTSGRGTGELFF
CDR3 DNA: TGCGCCAGCAGCAAGACTAGCGGGAGGGGCACCGGGGAGCTGTTTTTT

J gene: TRBJ1-2
V gene: TRBV19
clone size: -
D gene: TRBD1
CDR3 protein: CASSIQQGAFRGYTF
CDR3 DNA: TGTGCCAGTAGTATCCAACAGGGGGCCTTTCGTGGCTACACCTTC

J gene: TRBJ1-2
V gene: TRBV12-5
clone size: -
D gene: TRBD1
CDR3 protein: CASALAKDRGLSYGYTF
CDR3 DNA: TGTGCTAGTGCTCTTGCAAAGGACAGGGGGCTATCTTATGGCTACACCTTC

J gene: TRBJ2-1
V gene: TRBV10-3
clone size: -
D gene: TRBD2
CDR3 protein: CAISESILPGLAGEQFF
CDR3 DNA: TGTGCCATCAGTGAGTCGATTCTCCCGGGACTAGCCGGTGAGCAGTTCTTC

J gene: TRBJ1-5
V gene: TRBV19
clone size: -
D gene: TRBD1
CDR3 protein: CASSIGDRQNQPQHF
CDR3 DNA: TGTGCCAGTAGTATAGGGGACAGGCAGAATCAGCCCCAGCATTTT

J gene: TRBJ2-5
V gene: TRBV7-9
clone size: -
D gene: -
CDR3 protein: CASSYSGGQETQYF
CDR3 DNA: TGTGCCAGCAGCTATTCCGGGGGCCAAGAGACCCAGTACTTC

J gene: TRBJ1-5
V gene: TRBV11-2
clone size: few
D gene: -
CDR3 protein: CASSLDRRGVPQHF
CDR3 DNA: TGTGCCAGCAGCTTAGATCGACGGGGGGTTCCCCAGCATTTT

J gene: TRBJ2-1
V gene: TRBV5-4
clone size: -
D gene: TRBD2
CDR3 protein: CASSLADGGGSSYNEQFF
CDR3 DNA: TGTGCCAGCAGCTTGGCCGACGGTGGCGGGAGCTCCTACAATGAGCAGTTCTTC

J gene: TRBJ2-7
V gene: TRBV28
clone size: -
D gene: TRBD2
CDR3 protein: CASSATSGAPGEQYF
CDR3 DNA: TGTGCCAGCAGTGCGACTAGCGGAGCGCCTGGGGAGCAGTACTTC

J gene: TRBJ2-7
V gene: TRBV12-5
clone size: -
D gene: -
CDR3 protein: CASGPGREQEQYF
CDR3 DNA: TGTGCTAGTGGACCGGGACGGGAGCAAGAGCAGTACTTC

J gene: TRBJ2-1
V gene: TRBV9
clone size: -
D gene: -
CDR3 protein: CASSPSYNEQFF
CDR3 DNA: TGTGCCAGCAGTCCATCCTACAATGAGCAGTTCTTC

J gene: TRBJ2-7
V gene: TRBV5-1
clone size: -
D gene: TRBD1
CDR3 protein: CASSSSGTGSYEQYF
CDR3 DNA: TGCGCCAGCAGCTCCTCCGGGACAGGGAGCTACGAGCAGTACTTC

J gene: TRBJ2-5
V gene: TRBV6-1
clone size: -
D gene: -
CDR3 protein: CASRGQETQYF
CDR3 DNA: TGTGCCAGCAGGGGCCAAGAGACCCAGTACTTC